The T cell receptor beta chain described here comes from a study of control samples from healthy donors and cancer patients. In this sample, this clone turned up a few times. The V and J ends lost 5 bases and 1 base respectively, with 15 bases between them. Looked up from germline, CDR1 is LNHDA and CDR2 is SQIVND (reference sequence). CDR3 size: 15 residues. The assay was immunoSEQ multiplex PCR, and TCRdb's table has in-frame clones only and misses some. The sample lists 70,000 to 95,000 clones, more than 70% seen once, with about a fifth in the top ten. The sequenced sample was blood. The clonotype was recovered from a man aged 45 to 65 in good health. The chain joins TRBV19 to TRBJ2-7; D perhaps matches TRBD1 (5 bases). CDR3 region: CASSYDSQLSYEQYF. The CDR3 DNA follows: TGTGCCAGTAGTTACGACAGCCAACTGTCCTACGAGCAGTACTTC.